These 20 T cell receptor beta chains came from one sample sequenced in a study of graft-versus-host responses after intestinal transplantation (TCRdb year 2021). The time point label here, explained by the study, means: cells obtained before transplantation from donor or recipient. These receptors have no known antigen. Library preparation was by the immunoSEQ multiplex PCR assay. As stored in TCRdb, this immuneACCESS dataset retains in-frame rearrangements with V and J assigned. A fraction of the clones does not appear; measured against another copy, unresolved V genes explain less than half of the discrepancy, and the remainder lacks a known reason. This sample lists about 70,000 clones; around 95% were detected once. The ten largest clones take up around 0.56% of the sample. The specimen was unstimulated CD8+ T cells sorted from spleen or lymph node cells, collected before intestinal transplant. The receptors were sampled from a human donor who received an intestinal transplant.

The chain links TRBV27 to TRBJ2-7, with D uncertain. V gave up 3 bases and J gave up 6 bases, with 12 bases separating them. CDR1 is MNHEY and CDR2 is SMNVEV in the germline V gene (reference sequence). CDR3 length: 13 amino acids. The CDR3 nucleotides are TGTGCCAGCAGTTTCCTAGGGTCAGGCGAGCAGTACTTC. Its translation is CASSFLGSGEQYF.

The chain links TRBV12-5 to TRBJ1-4, with 8 bases fitting TRBD1. Germline V gives CDR1 LGHNT, CDR2 FRNRAP. The CDR3 spans 14 residues. V lost 4 bases and J lost 7; bases outside the gene matches: 5. Here the CDR3 reads CASGSADRGEKLFF. The DNA of the CDR3 is TGTGCTAGTGGTTCTGCCGACAGGGGTGAAAAACTGTTTTTT.

The chain links TRBV15 to TRBJ2-1, with D possibly TRBD1 on 5 matching bases. The germline V and J ends were trimmed by 4 bases and 0 bases, with 7 bases remaining between them. The germline V gene has CDR1 LNHNV and CDR2 YYDKDF (reference sequence). This CDR3 has 14 amino acids. This CDR3 reads CATSTGISYNEQFF. The CDR3 coding sequence is TGTGCCACCAGCACAGGGATCTCCTACAATGAGCAGTTCTTC.

The V gene is TRBV5-6, the J gene TRBJ2-1; the D gene could be TRBD1 or TRBD2 (6 bases each). This CDR3 has 16 residues. Germline V gives CDR1 SGHDT, CDR2 YYEEEE. V was shortened by 1 base and J by 4 bases, with 15 bases between the two germline ends. The CDR3 spells CASSLRGTRPYNEQFF. In nucleotides, the CDR3 is TGTGCCAGCAGCTTGAGGGGGACTCGCCCGTACAATGAGCAGTTCTTC.

This clone was counted a single time. The chain is built from TRBV7-8 and TRBJ1-2; D ambiguous. Trimming shortened V by 1 base and J by 4 bases, and 13 bases separated the two germline ends. The CDR3 runs to 15 residues. The germline CDR1 and CDR2 sequences are SGHVS and FQNEAQ. CDR3 sequence: CASSLVVRGSYGYTF. The CDR3 nucleotides read TGTGCCAGCAGCTTAGTTGTGAGAGGCAGCTATGGCTACACCTTC.

This chain links TRBV2 with TRBJ1-5, with a tentative D call TRBD1 (5 bases). This CDR3 is 16 amino acids long. The V end was cut by 0 bases, the J end by 7 bases, with 16 bases between. CDR1 and CDR2 (germline): SNHLY, FYNNEI. Here the CDR3 DNA reads TGTGCCAGCAGTGAAGCGCCGGGAGGGGACGGGCAGCCCCAGCATTTT. Translation: CASSEAPGGDGQPQHF.

The rearrangement joins TRBV6-5 to TRBJ1-1, with unresolved D. Germline-derived CDR1 and CDR2 are MNHEY and SVGAGI. With 5 bases removed from V and 3 bases from J, the gap between germline ends came to 13 bases. The CDR3 sequence is 14 residues long. The CDR3 spells CASSLTNTYTEAFF. As DNA, the CDR3 is TGTGCCAGCAGTCTGACTAACACCTACACTGAAGCTTTCTTT.

In its sample, this clone was seen once. The CDR3 DNA follows: TGTGCCAGCATCCGACCGGGACAGGGGCTACCCCAAGAGACCCAGTACTTC. Translating gives CASIRPGQGLPQETQYF. The V and J genes are TRBV5-8 and TRBJ2-5; 10 bases map to TRBD1. The junction had 12 bases not matched to a gene; V was cut back by 6 bases and J by 1 base. CDR1 is SGHTS, CDR2 YDEGEE, per germline. CDR3 length: 17 amino acids.

The sample holds one count of this clone. J is TRBJ2-2 and V is TRBV2, with D possibly called TRBD1 or TRBD2 (5 bases each). This CDR3 is 15 amino acids long. Germline V gene sequence: CDR1 SNHLY, CDR2 FYNNEI. Trimming cost V 6 bases and J 6 bases, with 17 bases left between them. The CDR3 sequence is CASRTFDGDAGELFF. In DNA form, the CDR3 reads TGTGCCAGCAGGACCTTCGACGGGGACGCCGGGGAGCTGTTTTTT.

The V gene is TRBV6-5, the J gene TRBJ1-1, with D uncertain. Trimming cost V 2 bases and J 0 bases, with 13 bases left between them. The CDR3 loop spans 16 amino acids. Germline lookup yields CDR1 MNHEY and CDR2 SVGAGI. The CDR3, as DNA: TGTGCCAGCAGTTACAATCTAATTGAGGTGAACACTGAAGCTTTCTTT. Translation: CASSYNLIEVNTEAFF.

The V call is TRBV29-1, the J call TRBJ2-1; D is uncertain. The ends were cut back, 3 bases at V and 2 bases at J, with 17 bases in the middle. The CDR3 covers 16 residues. Germline CDR1 SQVTM, CDR2 ANQGSEA. Written as DNA, the CDR3 is TGCAGCGTTGAGGGTGGTGCTCCTACCGCCTACAATGAGCAGTTCTTC. This translates into CSVEGGAPTAYNEQFF.

This clone was seen a single time. J is TRBJ1-2 and V is TRBV5-1; TRBD1 agrees at 8 bases. Trimming took 4 bases from V and 8 from J; bases not matched to a gene: 4. The CDR3 loop spans 12 amino acids. Germline assignment: CDR1 SGHRS and CDR2 YFSETQ. CDR3: CASSMTGEGYTF. The CDR3 DNA reads TGCGCCAGCAGCATGACAGGGGAGGGCTACACCTTC. The whole variable domain, filled in from reference TRBV5-1 and TRBJ1-2, reads KAGVTQTPRYLIKTRGQQVTLSCSPISGHRSVSWYQQTPGQGLQFLFEYFSETQRNKGNFPGRFSGRQFSNSRSEMNVSTLELGDSALYLCASSMTGEGYTFGSGTRLTVV.

The rearrangement links TRBV5-6 to TRBJ2-5; 9 bases fit TRBD1. After removal of 4 bases from V and 2 bases from J, the junction contained 9 bases not matched to a gene. This CDR3 is built from 16 residues. Looked up from germline, CDR1 is SGHDT and CDR2 is YYEEEE. This CDR3 is CASSHTGTGYQETQYF. The CDR3, as DNA: TGTGCCAGCAGCCATACCGGGACAGGGTATCAAGAGACCCAGTACTTC.

The rearrangement uses TRBV15 and TRBJ1-1; D ambiguous. Germline V lookup: CDR1 LNHNV, CDR2 YYDKDF (reference sequence). V shed 0 bases and J shed 3 bases, with 2 bases lying between them. This CDR3 contains 12 residues. The CDR3 is CATSRDYTEAFF. Here the CDR3 DNA reads TGTGCCACCAGCAGAGATTACACTGAAGCTTTCTTT.

V and J are TRBV6-4 and TRBJ2-2; 7 bases are shared with TRBD2. Germline loops: CDR1 MRHNA, CDR2 SNTAGT. V trimming: 5 bases; J trimming: 6 bases; junction bases outside the gene matches: 6. The CDR3 contains 14 residues. The DNA of the CDR3 is TGTGCCAGCAGTATAAATAGCGGGCCCGGGGAGCTGTTTTTT. Translating gives CASSINSGPGELFF.

J is TRBJ2-3 and V is TRBV6-4, with TRBD2 matching 12 bases. The CDR3 contains 20 residues. Per germline, CDR1 MRHNA and CDR2 SNTAGT. The junction had 14 bases not matched to a gene; V was cut back by 4 bases and J by 0 bases. The CDR3 DNA is TGTGCCAGCAGTGCTGAGCCCCCCGGGACTAGCGGGCTAAGCACAGATACGCAGTATTTT. This codes for CASSAEPPGTSGLSTDTQYF.

The V call is TRBV10-3, the J call TRBJ2-7; 10 nucleotides line up with TRBD2. CDR3 length: 16 amino acids. Germline V gives CDR1 ENHRY, CDR2 SYGVKD. V lost 5 bases to trimming and J lost 1 base; unmatched junction nucleotides: 8. The DNA of the CDR3 is TGTGCCATCAGTTCTATAGCGGGAGGCAGTTCCTACGAGCAGTACTTC. Its protein is CAISSIAGGSSYEQYF.

The chain links TRBV6-6 to TRBJ2-4; 7 bases fit TRBD1. Germline V gives CDR1 MNHNY, CDR2 SVGAGI (reference sequence). The CDR3 has 15 residues. With V trimmed by 4 bases and J by 3 bases, 6 bases remained unmatched. In nucleotides, the CDR3 is TGTGCCAGCAGTTCCCACAGGGGCTACAAAAACATTCAGTACTTC. Protein: CASSSHRGYKNIQYF.

The chain employs TRBV6-1 and TRBJ2-3; 7 bases align to TRBD1. The CDR3 runs to 16 residues. The ends lost 1 base at V and 2 bases at J; junction bases unmatched: 6. Germline V gives CDR1 MNHNS, CDR2 SASEGT. Here the CDR3 reads CASSEEVTGSTDTQYF. CDR3 in DNA: TGTGCCAGCAGTGAAGAGGTGACAGGGTCCACAGATACGCAGTATTTT.

The rearrangement links TRBV4-1 to TRBJ1-1; no clear D. CDR1 is MGHRA, CDR2 YSYEKL, per germline. Trimming left V 0 bases short and J 2 bases short, with 10 bases between. The CDR3 length is 15 residues. The CDR3 spells CASSQDTALNTEAFF. The CDR3 nucleotides read TGCGCCAGCAGCCAAGACACAGCACTTAACACTGAAGCTTTCTTT.